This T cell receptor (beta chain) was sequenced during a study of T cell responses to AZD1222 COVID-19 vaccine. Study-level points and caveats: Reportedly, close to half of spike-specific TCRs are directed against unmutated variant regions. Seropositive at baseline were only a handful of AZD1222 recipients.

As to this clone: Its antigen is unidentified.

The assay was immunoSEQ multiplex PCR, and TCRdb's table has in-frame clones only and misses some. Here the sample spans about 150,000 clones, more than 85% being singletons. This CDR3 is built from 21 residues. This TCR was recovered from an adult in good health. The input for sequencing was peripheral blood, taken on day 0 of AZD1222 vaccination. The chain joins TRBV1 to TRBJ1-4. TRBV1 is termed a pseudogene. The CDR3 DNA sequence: TGCACCAGCAGCCAATGCGGCCATAAGGAGCGCGGACTGGCAGCTAATGAAAAACTGTTTTTT. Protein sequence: CTSSQCGHKERGLAANEKLFF.